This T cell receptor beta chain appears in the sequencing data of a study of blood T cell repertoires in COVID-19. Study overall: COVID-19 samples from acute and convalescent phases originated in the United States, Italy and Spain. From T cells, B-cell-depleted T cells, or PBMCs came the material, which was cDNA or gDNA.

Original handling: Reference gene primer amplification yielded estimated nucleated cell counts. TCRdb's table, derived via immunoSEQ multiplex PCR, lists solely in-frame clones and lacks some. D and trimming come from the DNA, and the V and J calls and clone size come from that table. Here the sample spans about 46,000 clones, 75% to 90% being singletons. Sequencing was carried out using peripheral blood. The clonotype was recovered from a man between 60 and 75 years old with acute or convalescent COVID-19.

The DNA for the CDR3 is TGTGCCAGCAGCAAAGAACGTGTCAGCTCCTACGAGCAGTACTTC. It encodes CASSKERVSSYEQYF. The rearrangement links TRBV7-9 to TRBJ2-7, with D hard to call. The CDR3 runs to 15 residues. Germline-derived CDR1 and CDR2 are SEHNR and FQNEAQ (reference sequence). Trimming left V 5 bases short and J 0 bases short, with 14 bases between. Full variable domain (missing parts from reference TRBV7-9 and TRBJ2-7): DTGVSQNPRHKITKRGQNVTFRCDPISEHNRLYWYRQTLGQGPEFLTYFQNEAQLEKSRLLSDRFSAERPKGSFSTLEIQRTEQGDSAMYLCASSKERVSSYEQYFGPGTRLTVT.